The T cell receptor beta chain described here comes from a study of blood T cell repertoires in COVID-19. The overall study: Sample material is recorded as cDNA or gDNA derived from T cells, B-cell-depleted T cells, or PBMCs.

CDR1 and CDR2 (germline): SGHRS, YFSETQ. This CDR3 contains 14 residues. V was shortened by 4 bases and J by 0 bases, with 10 bases between the two germline ends. The table came from immunoSEQ multiplex PCR; TCRdb's copy has only in-frame clones and leaves some out. The sample lists 150,000 to 190,000 clones, approximately 81% occurring once. The gene calls are TRBV5-1 and TRBJ1-1; D remains ambiguous. Sequencing was done on a sample of peripheral blood. This sequence originates from a woman aged 60-75 years with COVID-19, enrolled during active disease. CDR3 amino acids: CASSKDTLNTEAFF. In DNA, the CDR3 is TGCGCCAGCAGCAAAGACACCCTGAACACTGAAGCTTTCTTT.